This T cell receptor beta chain comes out of a study of response to subunit inactivated influenza vaccine. Study-level results: Researchers suggested that each seasonal influenza vaccination recruits few new T cells.

Note on this clonotype: The antigen remains undetermined.

CDR1 SQVTM and CDR2 ANQGSEA come from the germline V gene. The CDR3 contains 15 residues. V shed 2 bases and J 2 bases; nucleotides not matched to a gene: 5. TCRdb reprocessed the RT-PCR reads with MiXCR, giving one entry per CDR3 protein. The table has approximately 170,000 distinct CDR3 sequences, over 13% seen once. Sequences were derived from CD8+ T cells sorted from PBMCs, sampled 5 days after vaccination. The receptor was isolated from a man aged 45-65 years who received an inactivated influenza vaccine. The chain combines TRBV29-1 with TRBJ2-3, with 9 positions matching TRBD2. Here the CDR3 DNA reads TGCAGCGTTGAAACAGCGGGGGGAATCACAGATACGCAGTATTTT. Encoded protein: CSVETAGGITDTQYF.